These 30 T cell receptor beta chains share one sample of origin, sequenced in a study of T cell repertoires in cytomegalovirus infection. Each CDR3 protein gets one entry after TCRdb re-called the reads with MiXCR. The sample includes about 890,000 distinct CDR3 sequences, around 32% of them seen just once. Their antigens remain unidentified. Sequences were derived from cultured CD8+ T cells from PBMCs, sampled from culture after CMV antigen stimulation. The receptor source for this set is a human donor in good health (CMV status not recorded). Some clones in this sample may be carry-over from other donors' samples.

This clonotype appeared a few times. The rearrangement joins TRBV9 to TRBJ2-5; 15 bases match TRBD2. CDR3 length equals 16 residues. V lost 2 bases and J lost 3; bases outside the gene matches: 2. Germline assignment: CDR1 SGDLS and CDR2 YYNGEE. DNA for the CDR3: TGTGCCAGCAGCGTCGGACTAGCGGGGGGGAAAGAGACCCAGTACTTC. This sequence encodes CASSVGLAGGKETQYF.

This clonotype appeared many times. V usage is TRBV7-9 and J usage is TRBJ2-4; no firm D call. Trimming left V 0 bases short and J 6 bases short, with 3 bases between. Germline CDR1 and CDR2: SEHNR and FQNEAQ (reference sequence). The CDR3 runs 12 residues. The CDR3 sequence: CASSLAGNIQYF. CDR3 DNA sequence: TGTGCCAGCAGCTTAGCTGGAAACATTCAGTACTTC.

In its sample, this clonotype was seen many times. CDR3 region: CASSPLNWGYEQYF. CDR3 nucleotide sequence: TGTGCCAGCAGCCCTCTAAACTGGGGCTACGAGCAGTACTTC. The J gene is TRBJ2-7, the V gene TRBV7-8; D remains ambiguous. V lost 5 bases and J 3 bases, leaving 14 bases between the germline ends. The germline V gene encodes CDR1 SGHVS and CDR2 FQNEAQ. This CDR3 has 14 residues.

This clonotype was counted only a few times. V usage is TRBV7-9 and J usage is TRBJ2-5, with no clear D. V lost 1 base and J lost 10, with 13 bases in between. The germline V gene has CDR1 SEHNR and CDR2 FQNEAQ (reference sequence). The CDR3 is 13 amino acids. CDR3 nucleotides: TGTGCCAGCAGCTTAGACTACCACCCGGACCAGTACTTC. This translates into CASSLDYHPDQYF.

The table lists this clonotype with many counts. The chain recombines TRBV7-6 with TRBJ2-1; 9 bases map to TRBD2. Germline trimming cut 4 bases from V and 8 bases from J; bases unmatched to any gene: 18. This CDR3 contains 18 residues. Germline V CDR1 and CDR2: SGHVS, FNYEAQ. The CDR3 protein is CASSSLDGSGGPGDEQFF. CDR3 nucleotides: TGTGCCAGCAGCTCGTTGGATGGTAGCGGGGGCCCGGGGGATGAGCAGTTCTTC. Together with reference TRBV7-6 and TRBJ2-1, the CDR3 gives the full variable domain: GAGVSQSPRYKVTKRGQDVALRCDPISGHVSLYWYRQALGQGPEFLTYFNYEAQQDKSGLPNDRFSAERPEGSISTLTIQRTEQRDSAMYRCASSSLDGSGGPGDEQFFGPGTRLTVL.

As DNA, the CDR3 is TGCAGCGTTGTGGGCGGGGGGGCTAGTGAGCAGTTCTTC. Protein product: CSVVGGGASEQFF. This chain joins TRBV29-1 and TRBJ2-1, with 9 positions matching TRBD2. This CDR3 spans 13 amino acids. Unmatched junction bases numbered 7, after V lost 4 bases and J lost 9 bases. Germline loops: CDR1 SQVTM, CDR2 ANQGSEA.

V and J are TRBV12-3 or TRBV12-4 and TRBJ2-2; D remains unclear. The germline V and J ends were trimmed by 8 bases and 6 bases, with 13 bases remaining between them. CDR3 length: 13 amino acids. This chain's CDR3 is CASGEELPGELFF. The CDR3 DNA follows: TGTGCCAGCGGAGAAGAACTCCCCGGGGAGCTGTTTTTT.

V usage is TRBV6-1 and J usage is TRBJ1-5; 9 nucleotides line up with TRBD1. CDR1 is MNHNS, CDR2 SASEGT, per germline. The CDR3 contains 16 residues. V trimming: 3 bases; J trimming: 4 bases; junction bases outside the gene matches: 7. As DNA, the CDR3 is TGTGCCAGCAGTGACCCGACAGGGGGACCGAATCAGCCCCAGCATTTT. Translation: CASSDPTGGPNQPQHF.

The rearrangement links TRBV6-5 to TRBJ1-6; maybe TRBD1 (6 bases). Germline assignment: CDR1 MNHEY and CDR2 SVGAGI. V gave up 3 bases and J gave up 10 bases, with 10 bases separating them. The CDR3 has 13 residues. CDR3 protein: CASSYKGDSPLHF. The CDR3 DNA follows: TGTGCCAGCAGTTATAAGGGGGACTCACCCCTCCACTTT.

The chain has TRBV12-3 or TRBV12-4 and TRBJ2-1; a possible D gene is TRBD1 (5 bases). V was trimmed by 5 bases and J by 8 bases, leaving 16 bases between them. This CDR3 has 14 amino acids. This CDR3 reads CASSALAGSHEQFF. CDR3 nucleotide sequence: TGTGCCAGCAGTGCCTTGGCAGGGTCCCATGAGCAGTTCTTC.

The chain uses TRBV7-6 and TRBJ1-2; D ambiguous. Between the trimmed V and J ends, which lost 5 bases and 8 bases, there was a span of 18 bases. Looked up from germline, CDR1 is SGHVS and CDR2 is FNYEAQ. This CDR3 has 14 amino acids. The DNA of the CDR3 is TGTGCCAGCAGCCCTGGAAGACCGCTATCGGGCTACACCTTC. Translating gives CASSPGRPLSGYTF.

This clonotype has only a few counts. This chain links TRBV7-2 with TRBJ2-3, with 7 nucleotides matching TRBD2. The CDR3 runs 15 residues. The germline CDR1 and CDR2 sequences are SGHTA and FQGNSA. Germline trimming cut 7 bases from V and 2 bases from J; bases unmatched to any gene: 9. The CDR3 region is CASTLGGFPTDTQYF. CDR3 nucleotide sequence: TGTGCCAGCACCCTGGGGGGGTTCCCCACAGATACGCAGTATTTT.

This clonotype was seen only once. CDR3 in DNA: TGTGCCAGCAGTCATACAGGGGCCCGGGACACCGGGGAGCTGTTTTTT. This codes for CASSHTGARDTGELFF. V gene TRBV6-6 combines with J gene TRBJ2-2; 7 bases line up with TRBD1. V dropped 5 bases and J dropped 3; count of bases not matched to a gene: 9. Germline CDR1 MNHNY, CDR2 SVGAGI (reference sequence). This CDR3 is 16 amino acids long.

The V gene is TRBV6-5, the J gene TRBJ1-1; D uncertain. V shed 0 bases and J shed 3 bases, with 8 bases lying between them. The germline gives CDR1 MNHEY, CDR2 SVGAGI. The CDR3 contains 14 residues. In nucleotides, the CDR3 is TGTGCCAGCAGTTACTCGGGCAGCGACACTGAAGCTTTCTTT. This gives the protein CASSYSGSDTEAFF.

The V and J genes are TRBV29-1 and TRBJ1-3, with TRBD1 matching 10 bases. Germline V CDR1 and CDR2: SQVTM, ANQGSEA. The CDR3 length is 15 residues. V was pared by 5 bases and J by 4 bases, with 8 bases of the junction left unmatched. The CDR3 reads CSVQTGGNRGNTIYF. CDR3 DNA sequence: TGCAGCGTTCAGACAGGGGGCAATAGAGGAAACACCATATATTTT.

This clonotype was found once. V is TRBV10-3 and J is TRBJ1-1; 7 bases fit TRBD1. J lost 1 base, V lost 7 bases, and 12 bases had no gene match. The CDR3 totals 16 residues. The germline CDR1 and CDR2 sequences are ENHRY and SYGVKD. The DNA for the CDR3 is TGTGCCATCAATCCCAGGGGGGTCCTGGGGAACACTGAAGCTTTCTTT. Protein product: CAINPRGVLGNTEAFF.

The rearrangement joins TRBV19 to TRBJ1-2, with a possible D match to TRBD1 (5 bases). V shed 7 bases and J shed 7 bases, with 13 bases lying between them. Germline CDR1 and CDR2: LNHDA and SQIVND (reference sequence). CDR3 length: 12 amino acids. The CDR3 DNA sequence: TGTGCCAGTACCATGGGTGACAGTGGCTACACCTTC. Translating it yields CASTMGDSGYTF. The full variable domain, with the rest looked up from reference TRBV19 and TRBJ1-2, is DGGITQSPKYLFRKEGQNVTLSCEQNLNHDAMYWYRQDPGQGLRLIYYSQIVNDFQKGDIAEGYSVSREKKESFPLTVTSAQKNPTAFYLCASTMGDSGYTFGSGTRLTVV.

The V gene is TRBV4-1, the J gene TRBJ1-1; TRBD1 might be the D (6 bases). The germline gives CDR1 MGHRA, CDR2 YSYEKL. V gave up 3 bases and J gave up 2 bases, with 10 bases separating them. This CDR3 contains 14 residues. The CDR3 sequence is CASSQSRGNTEAFF. CDR3 sequence (DNA): TGCGCCAGCAGCCAGAGCAGGGGAAACACTGAAGCTTTCTTT.

This clonotype was seen only a few times. The chain combines TRBV20-1 with TRBJ2-5, with no clear D. The ends were cut back, 0 bases at V and 2 bases at J, with 7 bases in the middle. CDR3 length: 13 amino acids. Per germline, CDR1 DFQATT and CDR2 SNEGSKA (reference sequence). DNA for the CDR3: TGCAGTGCTAGAGATTGGGTACAAGAGACCCAGTACTTC. This encodes CSARDWVQETQYF.

The chain carries TRBV10-3 and TRBJ1-2, with a tentative D call TRBD1 (6 bases). The germline V and J ends were trimmed by 8 bases and 6 bases, with 10 bases remaining between them. The germline V gene has CDR1 ENHRY and CDR2 SYGVKD. The CDR3 has 11 residues. In nucleotides, the CDR3 is TGTGCCATCGCAGGGGAGAATGGCTACACCTTC. Residues: CAIAGENGYTF.

V gene TRBV6-5 combines with J gene TRBJ2-5; no reliable D call. CDR1 MNHEY and CDR2 SVGAGI come from the germline V gene. The germline V and J ends were trimmed by 7 bases and 5 bases, with 20 bases remaining between them. The CDR3 runs to 15 residues. The CDR3 here is CASNISPRAIETQYF. The DNA of the CDR3 is TGTGCCAGCAACATTTCCCCTAGGGCAATCGAGACCCAGTACTTC.

This clonotype was seen a handful of times. V and J are TRBV20-1 and TRBJ2-7, with 8 bases that match TRBD2. V shed 3 bases and J 4 bases; nucleotides not matched to a gene: 5. This CDR3 is 13 amino acids long. Germline CDR1 reads DFQATT; CDR2 reads SNEGSKA (reference sequence). The CDR3 sequence: CSARELAGYEQYF. The CDR3 bases are TGCAGTGCTAGGGAGCTAGCGGGTTACGAGCAGTACTTC.

The rearrangement joins TRBV27 to TRBJ1-6; no clear D. The germline CDR1 and CDR2 sequences are MNHEY and SMNVEV (reference sequence). Trimming shortened V by 4 bases and J by 10 bases, and 8 bases separated the two germline ends. This CDR3 comprises 12 residues. CDR3 nucleotides: TGTGCCAGCAGTTCGAATATGTCACCCCTCCACTTT. Translation gives CASSSNMSPLHF.

This clonotype was seen more than once but under ten times. The rearrangement links TRBV5-1 to TRBJ2-1; D assignment may be TRBD1 or TRBD2 (6 bases each). V was cut by 4 bases and J by 1 base, with 18 bases left in between. CDR3 size: 17 residues. CDR1 SGHRS and CDR2 YFSETQ come from the germline V gene. The CDR3 bases are TGCGCCAGCAGCGAGGAGGGTTGGGACACGTCCTACAATGAGCAGTTCTTC. As protein: CASSEEGWDTSYNEQFF.

This clonotype was observed a handful of times. This chain joins TRBV6-5 and TRBJ1-1, with D unresolved. V lost 0 bases, J lost 5 bases, and 4 bases lay in between. The CDR3 sequence is 12 residues long. Germline assignment: CDR1 MNHEY and CDR2 SVGAGI. Here the CDR3 reads CASSYSHTEAFF. The DNA of the CDR3 is TGTGCCAGCAGTTACTCACATACTGAAGCTTTCTTT.

V and J are TRBV7-6 and TRBJ1-1; TRBD1 agrees at 9 bases. V shed 3 bases, J shed 4 bases, and the junction held 6 bases outside the gene matches. The V gene's germline CDR1 is SGHVS and CDR2 FNYEAQ. The CDR3 sequence is 15 residues long. In DNA form, the CDR3 reads TGTGCCAGCAGCTTGGCCGGGACAGGGAGCACTGAAGCTTTCTTT. This sequence encodes CASSLAGTGSTEAFF.

The V call is TRBV4-3, the J call TRBJ1-2; 7 bases fit TRBD1. Germline CDR1 reads LGHNA; CDR2 reads YSLEER. The ends lost 4 bases at V and 3 bases at J; junction bases unmatched: 8. The CDR3 extends over 15 amino acids. The CDR3 sequence: CASSPRTGDYYGYTF. The CDR3 nucleotides read TGCGCCAGCAGCCCTCGTACAGGGGACTACTATGGCTACACCTTC.

To note about this clonotype: One end of the junction does not line up with germline, which may come from a read error. The chain joins TRBV27 to TRBJ1-5; the D gene is possibly TRBD1 (6 bases). The CDR3 covers 14 residues. Germline loops: CDR1 MNHEY, CDR2 SMNVEV (reference sequence). CDR3 protein: CANSFTGTNQPQHF. CDR3 DNA sequence: TGTGCCAACAGTTTCACAGGGACCAATCAGCCCCAGCATTTT.

A note on this clonotype: A junction end diverges from the germline sequence, so it may reflect a read error. V and J are TRBV11-3 and TRBJ2-5, with D possibly being TRBD2 (6 bases). The CDR3 consists of 14 residues. Per the germline V gene, CDR1 is SGHNT and CDR2 is YENEEA. The CDR3 loop reads CANSLGRDWETQYF. CDR3 DNA: TGTGCCAACAGCTTAGGGCGGGACTGGGAGACCCAGTACTTC. The full variable domain, with the rest looked up from reference TRBV11-3 and TRBJ2-5, is EAGVVQSPRYKIIEKKQPVAFWCNPISGHNTLYWYLQNLGQGPELLIRYENEEAVDDSQLPKDRFSAERLKGVDSTLKIQPAELGDSAVYLCANSLGRDWETQYFGPGTRLLVL.

Of note for this clonotype: A much larger clone lies one base from this, so it may be a read error. The chain employs TRBV7-6 and TRBJ2-3; 9 bases agree with TRBD2. Germline V CDR1 and CDR2: SGHVS, FNYEAQ. The length of the CDR3 is 16 residues. For the CDR3, the DNA is TGTGTCAGCAGCTTAGCCTTAGCGGGGGGCACAGATACGCAGTATTTT. Translated, it gives CVSSLALAGGTDTQYF.